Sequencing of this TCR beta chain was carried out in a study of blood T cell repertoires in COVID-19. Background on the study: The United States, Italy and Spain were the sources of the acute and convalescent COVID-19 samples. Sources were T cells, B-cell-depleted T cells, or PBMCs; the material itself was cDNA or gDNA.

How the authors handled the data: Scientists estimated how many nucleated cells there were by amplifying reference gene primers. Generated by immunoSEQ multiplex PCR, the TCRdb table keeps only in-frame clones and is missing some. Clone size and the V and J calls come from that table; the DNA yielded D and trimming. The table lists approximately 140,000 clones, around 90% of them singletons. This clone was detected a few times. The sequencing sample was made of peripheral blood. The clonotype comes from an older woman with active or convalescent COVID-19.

The DNA of the CDR3 is TGTGCCAGCTCACCAATTTCAGGGGCGAACACTAATGAAAAACTGTTTTTT. Protein: CASSPISGANTNEKLFF. V is TRBV18 and J is TRBJ1-4, with a possible D match to TRBD1 (6 bases). The CDR3 runs 17 residues. Germline CDR1 is KGHSH and CDR2 is LQKENI. V lost 2 bases to trimming and J lost 2 bases, with 15 bases between them.